This T cell receptor (beta chain) was obtained from a study of long-term antiretroviral therapy in people with HIV. Study context: Some samples came about a decade before the 2015 immediate-ART recommendation, and these were the earliest.

It was version v3.0 of the immunoSEQ assay that was run at survey level. Clones were sequenced by immunoSEQ multiplex PCR, and TCRdb holds only the in-frame ones, with some missing. The sample contains 30,000 to 40,000 clones, over 75% of which appear only once. General observations from the study: Spans of CDR3 length were tighter for HIV repertoires than for controls.

A remark on this clone: Its antigen remains unidentified.

Donors needed at least one pre-ART PBMC sample plus at least two post-ART samples. Germline CDR1 reads LNHDA; CDR2 reads SQIVND (reference sequence). The CDR3 extends over 15 amino acids. V shed 3 bases and J shed 0 bases, with 10 bases lying between them. The sequencing here drew on unsorted PBMCs, taken 0.6 years after starting antiretroviral therapy. The clonotype originates from a man aged 18 to 30 with HIV. The chain has TRBV19 and TRBJ2-3; D not certain. The CDR3 DNA sequence: TGTGCCAGTAGTATCTCGCCAGTTAGCACAGATACGCAGTATTTT. It is translated as CASSISPVSTDTQYF.